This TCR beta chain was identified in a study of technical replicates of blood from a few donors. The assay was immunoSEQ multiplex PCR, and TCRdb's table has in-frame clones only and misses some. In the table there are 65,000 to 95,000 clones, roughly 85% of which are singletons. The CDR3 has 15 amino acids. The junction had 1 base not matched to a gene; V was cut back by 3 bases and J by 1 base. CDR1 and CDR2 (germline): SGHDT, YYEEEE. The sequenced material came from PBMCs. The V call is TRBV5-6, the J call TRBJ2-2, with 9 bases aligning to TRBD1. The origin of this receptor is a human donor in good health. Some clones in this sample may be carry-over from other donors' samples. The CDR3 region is CASSSDRGNTGELFF. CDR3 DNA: TGTGCCAGCAGCTCGGACAGGGGGAACACCGGGGAGCTGTTTTTT.